These 17 T cell receptor beta chains came from one sample sequenced in a study of blood T cells in healthy people across ages. Alongside a J-beta primer mix, a sample-barcoded 5' primer served in a second PCR lasting about 7 to 11 cycles. TCRdb reprocessed the 5' RACE reads via MiXCR and lists one record per CDR3 protein. The sample gives around 1.5 million distinct CDR3 sequences, approximately 59% of which show up once; about 6.3% is in the top ten. Sequenced sample: blood. The receptors derive from a man younger than 35 in good health.

The V call is TRBV5-1, the J call TRBJ2-4; maybe TRBD2 (7 bases). Germline V gives CDR1 SGHRS, CDR2 YFSETQ. The CDR3 extends over 16 amino acids. The ends were cut back, 0 bases at V and 13 bases at J, with 23 bases in the middle. This chain's CDR3 is CASSLAGGTQSYEQYF. The DNA for the CDR3 is TGCGCCAGCAGCTTGGCCGGGGGGACACAATCCTACGAACAGTACTTC.

The genes are TRBV6-5 and TRBJ2-7, with 8 bases lining up with TRBD2. This CDR3 is built from 13 residues. Germline values: CDR1 MNHEY, CDR2 SVGAGI. Trimming took 5 bases from V and 10 from J; bases not matched to a gene: 10. The CDR3 protein is CASSPLPGGSQYF. CDR3 nucleotide sequence: TGTGCCAGCAGTCCTCTGCCGGGGGGGTCCCAGTACTTC.

V usage is TRBV25-1 and J usage is TRBJ2-5; 10 bases agree with TRBD1. The CDR3 covers 13 residues. Germline CDR1 reads MGHDK; CDR2 reads SYGVNS. The J segment lost 4 bases and the V segment lost 4 bases, leaving 0 bases of the junction unmatched. CDR3 nucleotide sequence: TGTGCCAGCAGTGGGGACAGGGGAGAGACCCAGTACTTC. The encoded protein is CASSGDRGETQYF.

The chain links TRBV7-2 to TRBJ2-4; no clear D gene. Germline CDR1 SGHTA, CDR2 FQGNSA. The CDR3 sequence is 14 residues long. V dropped 3 bases and J dropped 0 bases, with 6 bases sitting between them. In DNA, the CDR3 is TGTGCCAGCAGCTTGAGGCTAGCCAAAAACATTCAGTACTTC. It specifies CASSLRLAKNIQYF.

The CDR3 reads CASSVVGGEKGYTF. CDR3 in DNA: TGCGCCAGCAGTGTCGTAGGGGGGGAGAAGGGCTACACCTTC. The chain employs TRBV10-2 and TRBJ1-2; tentatively, D is TRBD1 (6 bases). The CDR3 runs 14 residues. V was pared by 4 bases and J by 8 bases, with 17 bases between. Germline values: CDR1 WSHSY, CDR2 SAAADI.

This rearrangement joins TRBV28 to TRBJ2-3; TRBD2 aligns across 8 bases. CDR3 length: 15 residues. Trimming at V came to 5 bases and at J to 5 bases, leaving 9 bases not matched to a gene. CDR1 is MDHEN and CDR2 is SYDVKM in the germline V gene. The CDR3 spells CASSTQLAAGDTQYF. For the CDR3, the DNA is TGTGCCAGCAGTACCCAACTAGCGGCGGGAGATACGCAGTATTTT.

The table lists this clonotype with many counts. This chain joins TRBV20-1 and TRBJ1-1, with D tentatively TRBD1 (6 bases). The V gene's germline CDR1 is DFQATT and CDR2 SNEGSKA (reference sequence). CDR3 length: 14 amino acids. Between the trimmed V and J ends, which lost 6 bases and 1 base, there was a span of 15 bases. CDR3 in DNA: TGCAGTGCCCCCATCAGGGGATGGAACACTGAAGCTTTCTTT. Its protein product is CSAPIRGWNTEAFF.

The chain combines TRBV20-1 with TRBJ2-7; no reliable D call. V dropped 6 bases and J dropped 7 bases, with 16 bases sitting between them. CDR3 size: 12 residues. Per the germline V gene, CDR1 is DFQATT and CDR2 is SNEGSKA (reference sequence). For the CDR3, the DNA is TGCAGTGCGTCTTTAGTGGTCGATGAGCAGTACTTC. It specifies CSASLVVDEQYF.

V usage is TRBV12-3 or TRBV12-4 and J usage is TRBJ2-1, with 8 bases that match TRBD2. J gave up 8 bases and V 3 bases, and 9 bases lay outside the gene matches. This CDR3 is 15 amino acids long. The CDR3 loop is CASSFTGGTRDEQFF. DNA for the CDR3: TGTGCCAGCAGTTTTACGGGAGGGACTAGGGATGAGCAGTTCTTC.

This chain connects TRBV4-3 to TRBJ2-5, with 7 bases lining up with TRBD2. Germline V gene sequence: CDR1 LGHNA, CDR2 YSLEER. Trimming took 0 bases from V and 11 from J; bases not matched to a gene: 9. The CDR3 is made up of 14 amino acids. The CDR3 nucleotides read TGCGCCAGCAGCCAAGATAGTGGGAGGGCGGAGCAGTACTTC. Protein product: CASSQDSGRAEQYF.

The rearrangement uses TRBV12-3 or TRBV12-4 and TRBJ1-2; D perhaps matches TRBD1 (6 bases). CDR3 length: 13 residues. V was shortened by 3 bases and J by 6 bases, with 11 bases between the two germline ends. CDR3 DNA sequence: TGTGCCAGCAGTTTCCGGGGGGCGAATGGCTACACCTTC. Translation gives CASSFRGANGYTF.

This clonotype has ten or more counts. This chain connects TRBV3-1 to TRBJ1-1; D may be TRBD1 (6 bases). The length of the CDR3 is 13 residues. Germline CDR1 and CDR2: LGHDT and YNNKEL (reference sequence). The V gene lost 3 bases and the J gene lost 6 bases, with 11 bases spanning the gap. The CDR3 loop is CASSHGGGAEAFF. CDR3 DNA sequence: TGTGCCAGCAGCCACGGAGGGGGGGCTGAAGCTTTCTTT.

This sequence joins TRBV5-6 and TRBJ2-1, with TRBD2 matching 9 bases. The V gene's germline CDR1 is SGHDT and CDR2 YYEEEE. The CDR3 contains 18 residues. V lost 4 bases, J lost 3 bases, and 14 bases stayed unmatched. This chain's CDR3 is CASSLAGRPFPLYNEQFF. Written as DNA, the CDR3 is TGTGCCAGCAGCCTAGCGGGGAGGCCTTTTCCGCTCTACAATGAGCAGTTCTTC.

The chain combines TRBV29-1 with TRBJ2-3; the D gene is possibly TRBD1 (6 bases). Germline CDR1 and CDR2: SQVTM and ANQGSEA. V lost 4 bases, J lost 6 bases, and 14 bases lay in between. The length of the CDR3 is 13 residues. The CDR3 region has the DNA TGCAGCGTTGCTACAGGGTTGGGTGATACGCAGTATTTT. It translates to CSVATGLGDTQYF.

The chain uses TRBV24-1 and TRBJ2-7, with D possibly matching TRBD1 (7 bases). Trimming cost V 2 bases and J 5 bases, with 12 bases left between them. Germline CDR1 KGHDR, CDR2 SFDVKD. This CDR3 spans 14 amino acids. The CDR3 reads CATSDSPGGNEQYF. Here the CDR3 DNA reads TGTGCCACCAGTGATTCCCCAGGGGGGAACGAGCAGTACTTC.

J is TRBJ2-7 and V is TRBV7-9; maybe TRBD2 (7 bases). Germline V CDR1 and CDR2: SEHNR, FQNEAQ (reference sequence). V lost 4 bases, J lost 3 bases, and 16 bases lay in between. The CDR3 spans 15 residues. The CDR3, as DNA: TGTGCCAGCAGCTCCAGCGGGACAAAAGTCTACGAGCAGTACTTC. This gives the protein CASSSSGTKVYEQYF.

The genes are TRBV20-1 and TRBJ1-1; no clear D. Trimming took 4 bases from V and 0 from J, leaving 6 bases between them. The CDR3 covers 12 residues. Germline CDR1 DFQATT, CDR2 SNEGSKA (reference sequence). This CDR3 reads CSANGVNTEAFF. The CDR3 bases are TGCAGTGCTAATGGGGTGAACACTGAAGCTTTCTTT.